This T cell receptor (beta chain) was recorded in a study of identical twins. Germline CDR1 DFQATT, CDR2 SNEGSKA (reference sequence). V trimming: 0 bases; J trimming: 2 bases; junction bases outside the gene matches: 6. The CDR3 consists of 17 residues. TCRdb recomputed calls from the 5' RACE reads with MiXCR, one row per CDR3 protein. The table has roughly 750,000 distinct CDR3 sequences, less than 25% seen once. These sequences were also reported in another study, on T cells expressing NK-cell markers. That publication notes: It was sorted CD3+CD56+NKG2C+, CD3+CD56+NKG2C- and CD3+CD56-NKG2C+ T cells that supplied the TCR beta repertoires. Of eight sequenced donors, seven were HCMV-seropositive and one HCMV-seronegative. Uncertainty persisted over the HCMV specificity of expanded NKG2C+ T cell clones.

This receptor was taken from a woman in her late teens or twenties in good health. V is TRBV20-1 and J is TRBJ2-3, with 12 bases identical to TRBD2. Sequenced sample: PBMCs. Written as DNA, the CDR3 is TGCAGTGCTAGAGATTGGAGACTAGCGGGAGTCACAGATACGCAGTATTTT. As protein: CSARDWRLAGVTDTQYF.